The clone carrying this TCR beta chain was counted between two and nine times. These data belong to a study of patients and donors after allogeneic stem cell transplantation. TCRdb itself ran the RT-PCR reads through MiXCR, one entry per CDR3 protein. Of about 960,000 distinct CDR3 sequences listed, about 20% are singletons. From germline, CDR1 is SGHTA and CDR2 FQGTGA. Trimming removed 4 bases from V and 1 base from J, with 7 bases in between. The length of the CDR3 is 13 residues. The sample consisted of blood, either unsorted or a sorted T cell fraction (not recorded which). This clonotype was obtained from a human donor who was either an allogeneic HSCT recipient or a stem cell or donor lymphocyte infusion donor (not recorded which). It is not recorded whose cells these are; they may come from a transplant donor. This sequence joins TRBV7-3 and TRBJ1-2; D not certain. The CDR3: CASSSGNNYGYTF. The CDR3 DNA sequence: TGTGCCAGCAGCTCCGGGAATAACTATGGCTACACCTTC.